These 5 T cell receptor beta chains came from one sample sequenced in a study of beta chain features in type 1 diabetes. No antigens are known for them. General study results and limits: Shortening of TCRB CDR3s, moderate but significant, appeared in all four CD4+ subsets of Type 1 diabetes patients.

TCRB transcripts that were expressed got sequenced, as all of the isolated RNA had been reverse transcribed. Produced via immunoSEQ multiplex PCR; TCRdb's table is partial and in-frame only. The sample lists around 710,000 clones, 9.5% to 15% occurring once. The source material was naive CD4+ T cells from blood. Receptor source: a man aged 25-45 years with type 1 diabetes.

This rearrangement joins TRBV19 to TRBJ2-7; D gene ambiguous. V was pared by 7 bases and J by 6 bases, with 19 bases between. This CDR3 spans 14 amino acids. CDR1 LNHDA and CDR2 SQIVND come from the germline V gene (reference sequence). The CDR3 nucleotides are TGTGCCAGTACCGCCCCCGGAAGGGCTGGCGAGCAGTACTTC. The encoded protein is CASTAPGRAGEQYF.

This clone was detected a few times. The rearrangement uses TRBV4-3 and TRBJ1-6; D not certain. The CDR3 extends over 16 amino acids. Germline V gives CDR1 LGHNA, CDR2 YSLEER. V gave up 0 bases and J gave up 7 bases, with 13 bases separating them. CDR3 in amino acids: CASSQESSSRNSPLHF. The CDR3 DNA follows: TGCGCCAGCAGCCAAGAGTCGAGCTCGAGGAATTCACCCCTCCACTTT.

The rearrangement links TRBV30 to TRBJ2-1; D remains ambiguous. The germline CDR1 and CDR2 sequences are GTSNPN and SVGIG (reference sequence). The CDR3 is made up of 12 amino acids. Trimming stripped 3 bases from V and 5 bases from J, with 8 bases between. This CDR3 is CAWRLNNNEQFF. CDR3 coding DNA: TGTGCCTGGAGGCTAAATAACAATGAGCAGTTCTTC.

This clone was observed a single time. The genes are TRBV6-5 and TRBJ1-4, with D uncertain. V dropped 5 bases and J dropped 8 bases, with 15 bases sitting between them. Germline CDR1 and CDR2: MNHEY and SVGAGI. CDR3 length: 14 residues. CDR3 bases: TGTGCCAGCAGTACACGAAGGGCAGAGGAAAAACTGTTTTTT. Translated, it gives CASSTRRAEEKLFF.

The chain joins TRBV11-3 to TRBJ2-2, with TRBD2 matching over 8 bases. The ends lost 5 bases at V and 10 bases at J; junction bases unmatched: 9. The CDR3 runs 14 residues. CDR1 and CDR2 (germline): SGHNT, YENEEA. DNA of the CDR3: TGTGCCAGCAGCCCAAGATCAGGACTAGCGGAGCTGTTTTTT. Its translation is CASSPRSGLAELFF. Combining the CDR3 with reference TRBV11-3 and TRBJ2-2 gives the whole variable domain EAGVVQSPRYKIIEKKQPVAFWCNPISGHNTLYWYLQNLGQGPELLIRYENEEAVDDSQLPKDRFSAERLKGVDSTLKIQPAELGDSAVYLCASSPRSGLAELFFGEGSRLTVL.